Presented here are 19 T cell receptor beta chains from one specimen sequenced in a study of blood T cells in healthy people across ages. Combining a sample-barcoded 5' primer with a J-beta primer mix, a second PCR ran for about 6 to 12 cycles. Via MiXCR, TCRdb re-called the 5' RACE reads, giving one row per CDR3 protein. The sample holds about 900,000 distinct CDR3 sequences; 48% are singletons and the top ten take about an eighth. The sample taken for sequencing was blood. These receptors were taken from a man aged 30-40 years in good health.

V gene TRBV27 combines with J gene TRBJ1-2; D not resolved. Germline V gene lookup returns CDR1 MNHEY and CDR2 SMNVEV (reference sequence). V lost 4 bases and J lost 4, with 10 bases in between. CDR3 length equals 13 residues. DNA of the CDR3: TGTGCCAGCAGTTGGAATATGGGCTATGGCTACACCTTC. This encodes CASSWNMGYGYTF.

The V and J genes are TRBV4-2 and TRBJ2-4, with 12 bases matching TRBD2. The J call is in doubt because the DNA end fits TRBJ2-7 better. The CDR3 spans 16 residues. The germline V gene has CDR1 LGHNA and CDR2 YNFKEQ. CDR3 coding DNA: TGTGCCAGCAGCCAACGACTAGCGGGGGTCTCCTACGAGCAGTACTTC. Translated, it gives CASSQRLAGVSYEQYF.

The rearrangement links TRBV6-2 or TRBV6-3 to TRBJ2-3; possible D gene TRBD2, 5 bases. The V end lost 6 bases, the J end lost 1 base, and 8 bases lay between the germline ends. Germline-derived CDR1 and CDR2 are MNHEY and SVGEGT. The CDR3 consists of 13 residues. CDR3 residues: CASRKEGTDTQYF. CDR3 sequence (DNA): TGTGCCAGCAGAAAGGAGGGCACAGATACGCAGTATTTT.

The chain recombines TRBV6-6 with TRBJ2-2; weak D call: TRBD1 (5 bases). This CDR3 contains 16 residues. Germline lookup yields CDR1 MNHNY and CDR2 SVGAGI (reference sequence). V dropped 6 bases and J dropped 0 bases, with 14 bases sitting between them. The CDR3: CASSPDRPTNTGELFF. The CDR3 nucleotides read TGTGCCAGCAGCCCTGACAGACCGACGAACACCGGGGAGCTGTTTTTT.

This clonotype appeared a few times. The chain links TRBV29-1 to TRBJ1-2; D gene uncertain. The V gene's germline CDR1 is SQVTM and CDR2 ANQGSEA. The CDR3 sequence is 12 residues long. The V end was cut by 7 bases, the J end by 0 bases, with 9 bases between. The CDR3 DNA follows: TGCAGCGGGGTCGGGGCTAACTATGGCTACACCTTC. Amino acid sequence: CSGVGANYGYTF. Together with reference TRBV29-1 and TRBJ1-2, the CDR3 gives the full variable domain: SAVISQKPSRDICQRGTSLTIQCQVDSQVTMMFWYRQQPGQSLTLIATANQGSEATYESGFVIDKFPISRPNLTFSTLTVSNMSPEDSSIYLCSGVGANYGYTFGSGTRLTVV.

The chain's CDR3 is CSARDRWGQGSETQYF. For the CDR3, the DNA is TGCAGTGCTAGAGATAGGTGGGGACAGGGTTCAGAGACCCAGTACTTC. The V and J genes are TRBV20-1 and TRBJ2-4; 9 bases are shared with TRBD1. The J call may be incorrect, as the DNA end agrees better with TRBJ2-5. Germline V CDR1 and CDR2: DFQATT, SNEGSKA (reference sequence). The CDR3 spans 16 residues.

The chain links TRBV7-2 to TRBJ1-5, with D possibly being TRBD1 (5 bases). The CDR3 totals 18 residues. CDR1 is SGHTA, CDR2 FQGNSA, per germline. V shed 1 base and J shed 0 bases, with 16 bases lying between them. CDR3 protein: CASSLGSREVYSNQPQHF. The CDR3 DNA follows: TGTGCCAGCAGCTTAGGCAGCAGGGAAGTCTATAGCAATCAGCCCCAGCATTTT. The whole variable domain, remainder taken from reference TRBV7-2 and TRBJ1-5, is GAGVSQSPSNKVTEKGKDVELRCDPISGHTALYWYRQSLGQGLEFLIYFQGNSAPDKSGLPSDRFSAERTGGSVSTLTIQRTQQEDSAVYLCASSLGSREVYSNQPQHFGDGTRLSIL.

This clonotype was seen a few times. The rearrangement uses TRBV4-1 and TRBJ1-5; 8 bases map to TRBD1. Germline V CDR1 and CDR2: MGHRA, YSYEKL. This CDR3 is 14 amino acids long. V was clipped by 3 bases and J by 7 bases; unmatched bases: 5. The CDR3 DNA sequence: TGCGCCAGCAGCCAGGACAGGGTGGGGCAGCCCCAGCATTTT. Encoded protein: CASSQDRVGQPQHF.

CDR3 residues: CASSQESGVSGKLFF. In DNA form, the CDR3 reads TGCGCCAGCAGCCAAGAGTCGGGAGTCTCGGGAAAACTGTTTTTT. V and J are TRBV4-1 and TRBJ1-4; D gene ambiguous. CDR3 length equals 15 residues. Germline loops: CDR1 MGHRA, CDR2 YSYEKL. V lost 0 bases to trimming and J lost 10 bases, with 15 bases between them.

The chain is built from TRBV21-1 and TRBJ1-6; the table names TRBD1, a call not compared with the DNA. TRBV21-1 is a pseudogene. This CDR3 has 17 residues. CDR3 nucleotide sequence: TGTGCCAGCAGCAAAGGGGGACAGGGAGTTGGCAATTCACCCCTCCACTTT. Amino acids: CASSKGGQGVGNSPLHF.

The rearrangement links TRBV6-5 to TRBJ2-3, with D unclear. CDR1 and CDR2 from the germline V gene are MNHEY and SVGAGI. The CDR3 runs 13 residues. Trimming took off 4 bases at V and 9 bases at J, with 14 bases between the two ends. This chain's CDR3 is CASSSHLGRTQYF. In nucleotides, the CDR3 is TGTGCCAGCAGTTCTCATTTGGGAAGGACGCAGTATTTT.

The chain carries TRBV7-9 and TRBJ1-2; 7 nucleotides align to TRBD1. CDR1 and CDR2 from the germline V gene are SEHNR and FQNEAQ (reference sequence). The V gene end was trimmed by 3 bases and the J gene end by 8 bases; junction bases not matched to a gene: 6. This CDR3 contains 13 residues. CDR3 residues: CASSLTGLEGYTF. The CDR3 bases are TGTGCCAGCAGCTTGACAGGGCTGGAAGGCTACACCTTC.

This clonotype was observed a few times. This chain links TRBV20-1 with TRBJ2-7; D not certain. CDR3 length: 14 amino acids. Germline values: CDR1 DFQATT, CDR2 SNEGSKA (reference sequence). Between the trimmed V and J ends, which lost 5 bases and 2 bases, there was a span of 16 bases. CDR3 loop: CSAPLPRYTYEQYF. CDR3 sequence (DNA): TGCAGTGCTCCCCTACCGCGGTATACCTACGAGCAGTACTTC.

This clonotype was seen once. This chain connects TRBV20-1 to TRBJ1-1, with TRBD1 identical over 7 bases. The CDR3 covers 14 residues. V gave up 5 bases and J gave up 0 bases; unmatched junction bases: 6. From germline, CDR1 is DFQATT and CDR2 SNEGSKA (reference sequence). The CDR3 protein is CSALTGQVNTEAFF. The CDR3 DNA reads as TGCAGTGCTCTCACCGGACAGGTGAACACTGAAGCTTTCTTT.

The CDR3 region is CASSFAGGHYEQYF. In DNA, the CDR3 is TGTGCCAGCAGTTTTGCAGGGGGTCACTACGAGCAGTACTTC. This chain joins TRBV12-3 or TRBV12-4 and TRBJ2-7; 7 positions agree with TRBD1. V lost 3 bases and J lost 3; bases outside the gene matches: 5. The CDR3 is 14 residues long.

The genes are TRBV20-1 and TRBJ1-6; D is unresolved. Trimming took off 0 bases at V and 6 bases at J, with 12 bases between the two ends. The CDR3 has 15 residues. The V gene's germline CDR1 is DFQATT and CDR2 SNEGSKA (reference sequence). The CDR3 spells CSARDRLASNSPLHF. CDR3 DNA sequence: TGCAGTGCTAGAGACCGACTTGCCAGTAATTCACCCCTCCACTTT.

This clonotype was counted between two and nine times. The J gene is TRBJ2-3, the V gene TRBV12-3 or TRBV12-4; D gene ambiguous. Deletions cut 3 bases from V and 7 bases from J, with 5 bases between. This CDR3 has 11 residues. The CDR3 sequence is CASSLSYTQYF. The CDR3 bases are TGTGCCAGCAGTTTGTCATATACGCAGTATTTT.

The chain recombines TRBV5-1 with TRBJ2-7; TRBD1 matches at 9 bases. The CDR3 consists of 17 residues. Trimming removed 3 bases from V and 5 bases from J; junction bases left unmatched: 15. The V gene's germline CDR1 is SGHRS and CDR2 YFSETQ. The CDR3 loop reads CASSSNKVRDRANEQYF. The CDR3 DNA is TGCGCCAGCAGCTCCAATAAAGTGAGGGACAGGGCCAACGAGCAGTACTTC.

The chain's CDR3 is CASSFRAGGQETQYF. The CDR3, as DNA: TGTGCCAGCAGTTTTCGTGCAGGGGGCCAAGAGACCCAGTACTTC. The chain recombines TRBV27 with TRBJ2-5, with 7 bases fitting TRBD1. Germline CDR1 MNHEY, CDR2 SMNVEV (reference sequence). V was pared by 3 bases and J by 1 base, with 5 bases of the junction left unmatched. CDR3 length equals 15 residues.